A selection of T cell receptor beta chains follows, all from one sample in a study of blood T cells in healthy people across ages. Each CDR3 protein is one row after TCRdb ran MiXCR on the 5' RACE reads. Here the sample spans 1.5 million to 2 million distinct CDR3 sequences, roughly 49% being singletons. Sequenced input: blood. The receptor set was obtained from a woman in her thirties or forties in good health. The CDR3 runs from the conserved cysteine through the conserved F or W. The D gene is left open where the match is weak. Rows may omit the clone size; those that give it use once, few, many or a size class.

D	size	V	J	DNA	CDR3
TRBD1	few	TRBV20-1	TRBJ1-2	TGCAGTGCTAGAGATTGGACAGGGGATCGGGGCTATGGCTACACCTTC	CSARDWTGDRGYGYTF
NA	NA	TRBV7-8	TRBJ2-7	TGTGCCAGCAGCCCCGAGAGGGTCCCCTACAATGAGCAGTACTTC	CASSPERVPYNEQYF
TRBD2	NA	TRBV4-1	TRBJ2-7	TGCGCCAGCAGCCAAGAGGGACTAGCGGAGACCTACGAGCAGTACTTC	CASSQEGLAETYEQYF
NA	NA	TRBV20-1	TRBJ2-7	TGCAGTGCTAGGGCCCGCGGACAGCAGTACTTC	CSARARGQQYF
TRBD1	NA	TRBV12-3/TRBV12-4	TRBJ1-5	TGTGCCAGCACTCGAATCGGGACAGATAATCAGCCCCAGCATTTT	CASTRIGTDNQPQHF
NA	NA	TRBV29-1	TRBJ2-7	TGCAGCGCAGACTCGGGGTCCTACGAGCAGTACTTC	CSADSGSYEQYF
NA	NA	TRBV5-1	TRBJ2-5	TGCGCCAGCAGCCGACAGGACATCCAAGAGACCCAGTACTTC	CASSRQDIQETQYF
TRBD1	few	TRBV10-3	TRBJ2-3	TGTGCCATTAGGAGTTCGGGACAGGGGAAAACGGATACGCAGTATTTT	CAIRSSGQGKTDTQYF
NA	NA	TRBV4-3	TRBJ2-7	TGCGCCAGCAGCCAAGAAAATGACGGCCTCTACGAGCAGTACTTC	CASSQENDGLYEQYF
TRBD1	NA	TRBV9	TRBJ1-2	TGTGCCAGCAGCGTAGAGGGACAGGTCCTCTATGGCTACACCTTC	CASSVEGQVLYGYTF
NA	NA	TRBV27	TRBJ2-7	TGTGCCAGCGCAAAAGGGGGGGCGGATGAGCAGTACTTC	CASAKGGADEQYF
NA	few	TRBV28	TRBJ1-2	TGTGCCAGCAGTTTAGGAACAGCTCACTATGGCTACACCTTC	CASSLGTAHYGYTF
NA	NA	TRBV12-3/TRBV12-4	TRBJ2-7	TGTGCCACCCGTCCAGACCGGGTAATAGAGCAGTACTTC	CATRPDRVIEQYF